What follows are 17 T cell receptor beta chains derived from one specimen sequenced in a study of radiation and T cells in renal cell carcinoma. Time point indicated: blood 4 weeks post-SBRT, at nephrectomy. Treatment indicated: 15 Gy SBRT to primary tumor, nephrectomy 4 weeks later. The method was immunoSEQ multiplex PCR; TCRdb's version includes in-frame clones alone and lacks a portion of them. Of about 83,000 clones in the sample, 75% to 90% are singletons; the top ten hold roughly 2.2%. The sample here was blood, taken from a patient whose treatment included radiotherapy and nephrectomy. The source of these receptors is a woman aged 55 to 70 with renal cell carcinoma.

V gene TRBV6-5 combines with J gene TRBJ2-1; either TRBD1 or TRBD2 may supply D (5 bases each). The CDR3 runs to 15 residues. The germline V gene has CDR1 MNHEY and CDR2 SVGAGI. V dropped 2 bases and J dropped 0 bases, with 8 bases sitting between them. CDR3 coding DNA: TGTGCCAGCAGTTACGGGGGATTCTCCTACAATGAGCAGTTCTTC. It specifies CASSYGGFSYNEQFF.

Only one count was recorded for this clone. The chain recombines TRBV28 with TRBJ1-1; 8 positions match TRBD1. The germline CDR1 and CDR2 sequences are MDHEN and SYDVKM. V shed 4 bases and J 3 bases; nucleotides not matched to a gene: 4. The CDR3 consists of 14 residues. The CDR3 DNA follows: TGTGCCAGCAGTTCCGACAGGGGCGACACTGAAGCTTTCTTT. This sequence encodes CASSSDRGDTEAFF. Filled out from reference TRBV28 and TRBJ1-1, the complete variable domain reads DVKVTQSSRYLVKRTGEKVFLECVQDMDHENMFWYRQDPGLGLRLIYFSYDVKMKEKGDIPEGYSVSREKKERFSLILESASTNQTSMYLCASSSDRGDTEAFFGQGTRLTVV.

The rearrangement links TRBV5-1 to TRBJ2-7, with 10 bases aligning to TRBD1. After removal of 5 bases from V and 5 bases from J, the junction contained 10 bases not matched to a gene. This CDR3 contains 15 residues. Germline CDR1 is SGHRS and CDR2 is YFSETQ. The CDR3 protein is CASSPVGQGENEQYF. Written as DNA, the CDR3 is TGCGCCAGCAGTCCCGTCGGACAGGGGGAAAACGAGCAGTACTTC.

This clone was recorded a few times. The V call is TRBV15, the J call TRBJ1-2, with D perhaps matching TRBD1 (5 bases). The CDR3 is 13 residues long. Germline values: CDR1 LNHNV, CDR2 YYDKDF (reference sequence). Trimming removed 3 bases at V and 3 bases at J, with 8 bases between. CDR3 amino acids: CATSSSRDYGYTF. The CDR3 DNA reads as TGTGCCACCAGCAGCAGCAGGGACTATGGCTACACCTTC.

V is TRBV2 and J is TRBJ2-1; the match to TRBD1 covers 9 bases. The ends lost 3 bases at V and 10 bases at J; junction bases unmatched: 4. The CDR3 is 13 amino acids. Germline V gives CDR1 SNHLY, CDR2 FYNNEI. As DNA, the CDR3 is TGTGCCAGCAGTGAGGGACAGGGTCAAGAGCAGTTCTTC. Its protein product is CASSEGQGQEQFF. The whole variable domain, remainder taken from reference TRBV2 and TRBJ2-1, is EPEVTQTPSHQVTQMGQEVILRCVPISNHLYFYWYRQILGQKVEFLVSFYNNEISEKSEIFDDQFSVERPDGSNFTLKIRSTKLEDSAMYFCASSEGQGQEQFFGPGTRLTVL.

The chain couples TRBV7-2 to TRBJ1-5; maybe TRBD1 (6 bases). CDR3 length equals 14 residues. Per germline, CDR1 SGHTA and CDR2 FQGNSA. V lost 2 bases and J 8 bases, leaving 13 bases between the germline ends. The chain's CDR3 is CASSLMGGAEPQHF. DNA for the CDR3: TGTGCCAGCAGCTTAATGGGGGGCGCGGAGCCCCAGCATTTT.

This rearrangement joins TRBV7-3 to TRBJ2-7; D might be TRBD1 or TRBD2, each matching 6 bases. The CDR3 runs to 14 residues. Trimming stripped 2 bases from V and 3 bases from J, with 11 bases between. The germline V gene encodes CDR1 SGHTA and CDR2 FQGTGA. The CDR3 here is CASSLLGGNYEQYF. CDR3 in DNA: TGTGCCAGCAGCTTACTAGGGGGGAACTACGAGCAGTACTTC.

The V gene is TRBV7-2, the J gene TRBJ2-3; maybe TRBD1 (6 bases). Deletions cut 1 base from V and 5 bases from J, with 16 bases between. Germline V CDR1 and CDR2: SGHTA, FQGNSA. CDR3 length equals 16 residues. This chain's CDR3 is CASSLGWTEGEDTQYF. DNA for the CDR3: TGTGCCAGCAGCTTAGGCTGGACAGAAGGGGAAGATACGCAGTATTTT. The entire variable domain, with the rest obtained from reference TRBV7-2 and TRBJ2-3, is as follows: GAGVSQSPSNKVTEKGKDVELRCDPISGHTALYWYRQSLGQGLEFLIYFQGNSAPDKSGLPSDRFSAERTGGSVSTLTIQRTQQEDSAVYLCASSLGWTEGEDTQYFGPGTRLTVL.

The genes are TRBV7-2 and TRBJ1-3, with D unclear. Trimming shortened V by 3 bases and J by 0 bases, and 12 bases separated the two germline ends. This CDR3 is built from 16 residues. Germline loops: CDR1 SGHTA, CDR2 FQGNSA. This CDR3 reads CASSLISGNSGNTIYF. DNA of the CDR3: TGTGCCAGCAGCTTGATTTCCGGGAACTCTGGAAACACCATATATTTT.

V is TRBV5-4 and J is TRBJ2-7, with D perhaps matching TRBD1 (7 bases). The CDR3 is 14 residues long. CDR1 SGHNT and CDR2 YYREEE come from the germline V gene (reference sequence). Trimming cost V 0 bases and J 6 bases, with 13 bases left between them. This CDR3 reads CASSLVPGGPEQYF. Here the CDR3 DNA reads TGTGCCAGCAGCTTGGTGCCAGGGGGGCCCGAGCAGTACTTC.

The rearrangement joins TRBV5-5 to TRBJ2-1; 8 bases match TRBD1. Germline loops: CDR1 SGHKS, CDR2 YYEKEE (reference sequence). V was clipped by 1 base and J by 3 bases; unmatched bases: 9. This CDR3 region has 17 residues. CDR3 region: CASSLTPGQVFYNEQFF. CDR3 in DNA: TGTGCCAGCAGCTTGACCCCGGGACAGGTCTTCTACAATGAGCAGTTCTTC. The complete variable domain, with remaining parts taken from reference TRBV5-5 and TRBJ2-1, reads DAGVTQSPTHLIKTRGQQVTLRCSPISGHKSVSWYQQVLGQGPQFIFQYYEKEERGRGNFPDRFSARQFPNYSSELNVNALLLGDSALYLCASSLTPGQVFYNEQFFGPGTRLTVL.

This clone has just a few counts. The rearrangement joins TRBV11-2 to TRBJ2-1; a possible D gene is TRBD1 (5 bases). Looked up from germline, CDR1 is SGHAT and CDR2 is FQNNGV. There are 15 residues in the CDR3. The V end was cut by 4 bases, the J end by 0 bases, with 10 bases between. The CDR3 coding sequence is TGTGCCAGCAGCTACAGGTTTAGCTCCTACAATGAGCAGTTCTTC. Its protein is CASSYRFSSYNEQFF.

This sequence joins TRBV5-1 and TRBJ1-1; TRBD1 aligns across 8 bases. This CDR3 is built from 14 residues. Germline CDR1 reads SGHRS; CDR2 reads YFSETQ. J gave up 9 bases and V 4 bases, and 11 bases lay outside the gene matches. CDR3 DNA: TGCGCCAGCAGCCCACCAATGGACAGGGCGCAAGCTTTCTTT. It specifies CASSPPMDRAQAFF.

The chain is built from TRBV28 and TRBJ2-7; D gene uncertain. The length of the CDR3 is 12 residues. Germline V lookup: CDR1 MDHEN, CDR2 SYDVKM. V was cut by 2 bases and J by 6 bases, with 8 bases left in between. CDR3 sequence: CASSLEVREQYF. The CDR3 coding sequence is TGTGCCAGCAGTTTAGAGGTCCGCGAGCAGTACTTC.

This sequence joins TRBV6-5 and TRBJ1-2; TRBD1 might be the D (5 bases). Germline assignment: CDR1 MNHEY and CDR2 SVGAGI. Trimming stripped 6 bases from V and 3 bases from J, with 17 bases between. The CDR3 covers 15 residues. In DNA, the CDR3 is TGTGCCAGCAGCCGGGGAGGGGTAGGGGACTATGGCTACACCTTC. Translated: CASSRGGVGDYGYTF.

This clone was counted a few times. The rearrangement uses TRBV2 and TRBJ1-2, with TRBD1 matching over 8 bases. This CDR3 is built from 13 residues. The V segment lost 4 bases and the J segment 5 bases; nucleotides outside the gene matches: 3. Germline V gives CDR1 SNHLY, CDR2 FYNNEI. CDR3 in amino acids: CASSATGDYGYTF. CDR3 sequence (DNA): TGTGCCAGCAGTGCGACAGGGGATTATGGCTACACCTTC.

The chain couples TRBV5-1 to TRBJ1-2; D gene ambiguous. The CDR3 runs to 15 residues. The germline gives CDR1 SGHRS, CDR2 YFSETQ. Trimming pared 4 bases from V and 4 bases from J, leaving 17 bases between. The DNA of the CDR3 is TGCGCCAGCAGCCCGGGAAACGCGGATTCCTATGGCTACACCTTC. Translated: CASSPGNADSYGYTF.